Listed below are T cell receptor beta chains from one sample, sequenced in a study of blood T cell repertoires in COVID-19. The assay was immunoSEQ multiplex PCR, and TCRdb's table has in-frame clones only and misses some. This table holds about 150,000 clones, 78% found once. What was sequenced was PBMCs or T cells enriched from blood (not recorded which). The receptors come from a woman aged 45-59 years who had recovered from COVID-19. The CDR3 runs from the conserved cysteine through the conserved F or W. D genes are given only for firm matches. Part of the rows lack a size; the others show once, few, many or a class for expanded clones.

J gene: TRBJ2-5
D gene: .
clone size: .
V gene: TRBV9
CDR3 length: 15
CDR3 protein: CASSVAGGTLGTQYF
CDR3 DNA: TGTGCCAGCAGCGTAGCTGGCGGAACTCTGGGGACCCAGTACTTC

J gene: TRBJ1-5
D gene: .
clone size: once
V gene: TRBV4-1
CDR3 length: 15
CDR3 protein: CASSQVPRSDQPQHF
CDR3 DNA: TGCGCCAGCAGCCAAGTTCCCCGTTCGGATCAGCCCCAGCATTTT

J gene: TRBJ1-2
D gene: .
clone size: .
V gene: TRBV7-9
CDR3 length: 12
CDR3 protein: CASSRTGSGYTF
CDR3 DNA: TGTGCCAGCAGCCGTACAGGGAGCGGCTACACCTTC

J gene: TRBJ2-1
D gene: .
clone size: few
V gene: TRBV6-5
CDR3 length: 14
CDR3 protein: CASRAWSSYNEQFF
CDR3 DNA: TGTGCCAGCAGGGCCTGGAGCTCCTACAATGAGCAGTTCTTC

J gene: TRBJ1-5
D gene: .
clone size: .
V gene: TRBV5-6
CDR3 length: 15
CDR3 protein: CASSFAGISNQPQHF
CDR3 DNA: TGTGCCAGCAGCTTTGCAGGGATTAGCAATCAGCCCCAGCATTTT

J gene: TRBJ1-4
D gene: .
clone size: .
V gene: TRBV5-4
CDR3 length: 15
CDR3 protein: CASSWAGSTNEKLFF
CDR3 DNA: TGTGCCAGCAGCTGGGCAGGTTCAACTAATGAAAAACTGTTTTTT

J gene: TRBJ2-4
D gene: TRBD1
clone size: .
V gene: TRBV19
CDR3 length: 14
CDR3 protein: CATSSGTVNAIQYF
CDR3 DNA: TGTGCCACCTCCTCTGGGACAGTTAACGCCATTCAGTACTTC

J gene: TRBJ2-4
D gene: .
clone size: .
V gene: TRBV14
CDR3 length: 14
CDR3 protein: CASSIVGAKNIQYF
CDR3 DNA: TGTGCCAGCAGCATAGTCGGAGCCAAAAACATTCAGTACTTC

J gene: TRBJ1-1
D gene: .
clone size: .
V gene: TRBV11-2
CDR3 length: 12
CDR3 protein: CASSSSSSEAFF
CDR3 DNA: TGTGCCAGCAGCTCGTCCTCTTCTGAAGCTTTCTTT

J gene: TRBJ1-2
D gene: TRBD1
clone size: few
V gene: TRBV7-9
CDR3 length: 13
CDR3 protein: CASSLGTGYGYTF
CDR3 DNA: TGTGCCAGCAGCTTAGGGACAGGCTATGGCTACACCTTC

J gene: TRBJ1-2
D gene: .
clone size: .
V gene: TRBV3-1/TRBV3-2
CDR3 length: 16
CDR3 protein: CASSQGTVGGSSGYTF
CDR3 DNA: TGTGCCAGCAGCCAAGGGACGGTGGGGGGTTCTTCTGGCTACACCTTC

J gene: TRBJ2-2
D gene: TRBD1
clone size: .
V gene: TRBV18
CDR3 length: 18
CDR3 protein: CASSPLVDRGRNTGELFF
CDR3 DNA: TGTGCCAGCTCACCACTAGTCGACAGGGGGCGCAACACCGGGGAGCTGTTTTTT

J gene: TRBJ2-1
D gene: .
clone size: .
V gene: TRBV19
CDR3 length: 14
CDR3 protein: CASSRVRGRNEQFF
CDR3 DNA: TGTGCCAGTAGTCGAGTCCGTGGGAGGAATGAGCAGTTCTTC

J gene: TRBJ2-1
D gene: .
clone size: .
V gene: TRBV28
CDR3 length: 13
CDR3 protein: CASSLATEDEQFF
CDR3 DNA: TGTGCCAGCAGTTTAGCCACCGAGGATGAGCAGTTCTTC

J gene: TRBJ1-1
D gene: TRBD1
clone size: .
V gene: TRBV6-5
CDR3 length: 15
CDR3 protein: CASSIPQGENTEAFF
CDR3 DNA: TGTGCCAGCAGCATACCACAGGGGGAAAACACTGAAGCTTTCTTT

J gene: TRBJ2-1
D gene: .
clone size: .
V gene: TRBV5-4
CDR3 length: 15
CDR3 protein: CASSFEVQGYNEQFF
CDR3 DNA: TGTGCCAGCAGCTTTGAGGTCCAGGGATACAATGAGCAGTTCTTC

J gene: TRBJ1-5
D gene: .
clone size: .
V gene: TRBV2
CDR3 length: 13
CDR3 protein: CASSEWGGQPQHF
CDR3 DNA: TGTGCCAGCAGTGAATGGGGCGGTCAGCCCCAGCATTTT